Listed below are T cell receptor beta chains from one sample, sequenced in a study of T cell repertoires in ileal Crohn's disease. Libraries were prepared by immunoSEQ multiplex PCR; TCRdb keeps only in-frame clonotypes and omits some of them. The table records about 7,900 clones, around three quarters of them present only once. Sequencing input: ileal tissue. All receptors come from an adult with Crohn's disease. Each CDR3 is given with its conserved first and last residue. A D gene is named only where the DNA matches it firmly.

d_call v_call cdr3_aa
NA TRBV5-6 CASSARDFQETQYF
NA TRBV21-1 CASSKALTGGNGYTF
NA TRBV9 CASSVGVDTGELFF
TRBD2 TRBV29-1 CSVPTSGSSYEQYF
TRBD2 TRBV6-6 CASSSRTSFQETQYF
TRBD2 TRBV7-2 CASSFETSGLQETQYF
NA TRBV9 CASSPSGGGGGYTF
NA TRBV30 CAWSVGRVGYEQYF
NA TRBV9 CASSVEGEGRGTGNTIYF
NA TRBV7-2 CASSLRLTPKTQYF
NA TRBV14 CASSQDALVADTQYF
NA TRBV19 CASSITGEREQPQHF
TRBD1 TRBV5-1 CASSLDGQGAGELFF
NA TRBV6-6 CASSHRQAYEQYF
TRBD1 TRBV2 CASKGQAGSGANVLTF
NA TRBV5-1 CASSLSGTTNYGYTF